This T cell receptor beta chain originates from a study of regulatory T cells in long-lasting Graves disease. Arm-PCR with iRepertoire HTBI primers amplified the CDR3 regions for these TCR beta libraries. One entry per CDR3 protein, called by TCRdb with MiXCR from the multiplex PCR reads. The table has about 620,000 distinct CDR3 sequences, 15% to 20% seen once. V shed 10 bases and J shed 3 bases, with 13 bases lying between them. The CDR3 is 12 residues long. Germline V gene lookup returns CDR1 MNHNS and CDR2 SASEGT. The time point here: newly diagnosed GD, antithyroid drugs for less than 3 months. With RNA extracted from PBMCs as input, the TCR library was made. These data were also filed under a second study, of T cells in Graves' hyperthyroidism and ophthalmopathy. That report adds: During a first-round RT-PCR of the TCR CDR3, the HTBI primer set was used. The model foresaw ophthalmopathy a median approximately 6.3 months prior to onset.

The J gene is TRBJ2-7, the V gene TRBV6-1, with D perhaps TRBD1 (5 bases). The TCR comes from a woman aged 25 to 39 with Graves disease. Here the sequenced sample was peripheral blood mononuclear cells (PBMCs), taken at new diagnosis, from a patient treated with antithyroid drugs. The CDR3 region is CATLGALYEQYF. CDR3 bases: TGTGCCACCCTTGGGGCCCTCTACGAGCAGTACTTC.